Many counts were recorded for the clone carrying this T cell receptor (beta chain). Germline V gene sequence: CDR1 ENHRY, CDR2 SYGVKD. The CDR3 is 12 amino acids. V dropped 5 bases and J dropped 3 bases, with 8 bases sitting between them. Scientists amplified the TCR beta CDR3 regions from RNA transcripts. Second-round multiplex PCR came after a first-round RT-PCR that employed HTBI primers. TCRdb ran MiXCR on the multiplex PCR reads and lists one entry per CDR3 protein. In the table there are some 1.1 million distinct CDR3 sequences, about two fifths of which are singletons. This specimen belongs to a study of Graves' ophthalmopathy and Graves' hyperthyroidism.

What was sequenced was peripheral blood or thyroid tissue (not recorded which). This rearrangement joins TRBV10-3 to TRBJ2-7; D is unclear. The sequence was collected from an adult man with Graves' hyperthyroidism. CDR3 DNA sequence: TGTGCCATCAGTACACTAAGCTACGAGCAGTACTTC. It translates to CAISTLSYEQYF.